This T cell receptor beta chain emerged from a study of blood T cell repertoires in COVID-19 (dated by TCRdb to 2020 to 2021). Context from the whole study: Samples covering the acute and convalescent phases of COVID-19 were provided by collaborators in the United States, Italy and Spain. The material from the prospective study consisted of cDNA or gDNA derived from T cells, B-cell-depleted T cells, or PBMCs. Subjects who had been exposed to COVID-19, were actively infected with it, or had recovered from it provided the deeply sampled blood TCRbeta repertoires that made up the dataset. The repertoires were made available in a free public database intended to serve as a resource for research on the immune response to SARS-CoV-2. The samples were drawn from two sources: the first 160 participants of the ongoing ImmuneRACE study, and over 950 subjects contributed by 6 global collaborators. A de-identified subject ID, COVID-19 status, age in years and sex were almost always included in the sample metadata. HLA class I and class II types, where available, came from metadata supplied by the sample provider rather than from assay-based typing. The full study reports these points: The amount of clinical and demographic metadata varied by source and participant and was provided uncurated.

Collaborating institutions collected whole blood in K2EDTA tubes following their own protocols. For TCRbeta analysis, collaborator samples were shipped as frozen whole blood, as isolated PBMCs, or as DNA extracted from either sample type. A note on this clone: Its antigen is not yet known. The record has no base qualities; no much larger clone is one base away.

TCRbeta CDR3 regions were amplified from genomic DNA using the immunoSEQ Assay, a bias-controlled multiplex PCR. The study's own analysis went as follows. Nucleated cell counts per sample were estimated from amplification of reference gene primers within the assay. To quantify the absolute abundance of each unique TCRbeta CDR3 rearrangement, sequence reads were collapsed and filtered. For each sample, productive Simpson clonality was calculated as the square root of Simpson's diversity index across productive rearrangements. TCRdb limited this immuneACCESS table to in-frame rearrangements with V and J called. A share of clones is missing; checked studies link under half to unresolved V genes, and the rest is unexplained. D and trimming come from the DNA, and the V and J calls and clone size come from that table. For this sample there are 120,000 to 150,000 clones; roughly 84% appear just once. Of the sample, over 2.5% is held by the ten largest clones.

Via the germline V gene (reference sequence), CDR1 is SGHNT and CDR2 YYREEE. Spanning cysteine to phenylalanine, the CDR3 consists of 15 amino acids. Only CDR3 DNA is held: 45 bases, read in frame from base 1. Trimming removed 5 bases from V and 6 bases from J; the gene matches leave 8 bases unexplained. The sequence is built from TRBV5-4 and TRBJ2-3, with TRBD2 matching 11 junction bases. This receptor was identified in a human donor with acute or convalescent COVID-19. The donor label of this sample is uncertain. Sequenced sample: peripheral blood. CDR3 protein: CASRGLAGGPDTQYF. Read as DNA, the sequence is TGTGCCAGCAGGGGTTTAGCGGGAGGGCCGGATACGCAGTATTTT.